A selection of T cell receptor beta chains follows, all from one sample in a study of blood T cell repertoires in COVID-19. Profiling relied on immunoSEQ multiplex PCR, and the TCRdb table lists in-frame clones only, not all of them. Among over 150,000 clones listed, less than 85% were seen once. The sample taken for sequencing was peripheral blood. The source is a woman aged 45-60 years with acute or convalescent COVID-19. CDR3s include the opening cysteine and the closing phenylalanine or tryptophan. The D gene is left open where the match is weak. The size field is filled for only some rows; it gives once, few, many or a size class.

size	V	D	J	CDR3	DNA
NA	TRBV11-2	TRBD2	TRBJ2-7	CASSLGGLAARVHKQYF	TGTGCCAGCAGCTTAGGAGGCCTAGCGGCGCGGGTTCACAAGCAGTACTTC
once	TRBV19	TRBD2	TRBJ2-2	CASSRGANTGELFF	TGTGCCAGTAGTCGGGGGGCGAACACCGGGGAGCTGTTTTTT
NA	TRBV6-5	NA	TRBJ2-3	CASSGPGHPTDTQYF	TGTGCCAGCAGCGGCCCGGGACACCCCACAGATACGCAGTATTTT
NA	TRBV18	TRBD1	TRBJ1-1	CASSPGTGGADTEAFF	TGTGCCAGCTCACCGGGGACAGGGGGCGCGGACACTGAAGCTTTCTTT
many	TRBV19	TRBD2	TRBJ2-7	CAPWAGGNSYEQYF	TGTGCCCCCTGGGCGGGAGGAAACTCCTACGAGCAGTACTTC
NA	TRBV19	TRBD2	TRBJ2-1	CASTGTSGPGNEQFF	TGTGCCAGTACAGGGACTAGCGGGCCGGGGAATGAGCAGTTCTTC
NA	TRBV9	NA	TRBJ2-7	CASSRGMTYEQYF	TGTGCCAGCAGTAGGGGAATGACCTACGAGCAGTACTTC
NA	TRBV28	NA	TRBJ1-2	CASSLPRGLLYGYTF	TGTGCCAGCAGTTTACCCCGGGGACTGCTCTATGGCTACACCTTC
few	TRBV28	NA	TRBJ1-2	CASKIRTPSNYGYTF	TGTGCCAGCAAGATTAGGACACCCTCTAACTATGGCTACACCTTC
NA	TRBV29-1	TRBD1	TRBJ1-2	CSVEDWRTGIIYGYTF	TGCAGCGTTGAAGATTGGCGGACAGGTATTATTTATGGCTACACCTTC
NA	TRBV12-3/TRBV12-4	NA	TRBJ2-3	CAITLTVDTQYF	TGTGCCATCACACTGACAGTGGATACGCAGTATTTT